This record looks at one T cell receptor beta chain sequence and its context. This CDR3 spans 15 amino acids. Trimming cost V 3 bases and J 6 bases; bases outside gene matches: 9. Germline assignment: CDR1 SGDLS and CDR2 YYNGEE. The data stem from a study of blood T cell repertoires in COVID-19. Clones were read by immunoSEQ multiplex PCR, and TCRdb kept only the in-frame ones, dropping some. The sample records roughly 220,000 clones, 70% to 90% being singletons. The sequence was obtained from a woman aged 45-65 years with acute COVID-19. The J gene is TRBJ2-1, the V gene TRBV9, with 7 bases aligning to TRBD2. The sequencing sample was made of PBMCs or T cells enriched from blood (not recorded which). CDR3 in amino acids: CASSGDRDYGNEQFF. CDR3 coding DNA: TGTGCCAGCAGCGGCGACCGGGACTACGGCAATGAGCAGTTCTTC.